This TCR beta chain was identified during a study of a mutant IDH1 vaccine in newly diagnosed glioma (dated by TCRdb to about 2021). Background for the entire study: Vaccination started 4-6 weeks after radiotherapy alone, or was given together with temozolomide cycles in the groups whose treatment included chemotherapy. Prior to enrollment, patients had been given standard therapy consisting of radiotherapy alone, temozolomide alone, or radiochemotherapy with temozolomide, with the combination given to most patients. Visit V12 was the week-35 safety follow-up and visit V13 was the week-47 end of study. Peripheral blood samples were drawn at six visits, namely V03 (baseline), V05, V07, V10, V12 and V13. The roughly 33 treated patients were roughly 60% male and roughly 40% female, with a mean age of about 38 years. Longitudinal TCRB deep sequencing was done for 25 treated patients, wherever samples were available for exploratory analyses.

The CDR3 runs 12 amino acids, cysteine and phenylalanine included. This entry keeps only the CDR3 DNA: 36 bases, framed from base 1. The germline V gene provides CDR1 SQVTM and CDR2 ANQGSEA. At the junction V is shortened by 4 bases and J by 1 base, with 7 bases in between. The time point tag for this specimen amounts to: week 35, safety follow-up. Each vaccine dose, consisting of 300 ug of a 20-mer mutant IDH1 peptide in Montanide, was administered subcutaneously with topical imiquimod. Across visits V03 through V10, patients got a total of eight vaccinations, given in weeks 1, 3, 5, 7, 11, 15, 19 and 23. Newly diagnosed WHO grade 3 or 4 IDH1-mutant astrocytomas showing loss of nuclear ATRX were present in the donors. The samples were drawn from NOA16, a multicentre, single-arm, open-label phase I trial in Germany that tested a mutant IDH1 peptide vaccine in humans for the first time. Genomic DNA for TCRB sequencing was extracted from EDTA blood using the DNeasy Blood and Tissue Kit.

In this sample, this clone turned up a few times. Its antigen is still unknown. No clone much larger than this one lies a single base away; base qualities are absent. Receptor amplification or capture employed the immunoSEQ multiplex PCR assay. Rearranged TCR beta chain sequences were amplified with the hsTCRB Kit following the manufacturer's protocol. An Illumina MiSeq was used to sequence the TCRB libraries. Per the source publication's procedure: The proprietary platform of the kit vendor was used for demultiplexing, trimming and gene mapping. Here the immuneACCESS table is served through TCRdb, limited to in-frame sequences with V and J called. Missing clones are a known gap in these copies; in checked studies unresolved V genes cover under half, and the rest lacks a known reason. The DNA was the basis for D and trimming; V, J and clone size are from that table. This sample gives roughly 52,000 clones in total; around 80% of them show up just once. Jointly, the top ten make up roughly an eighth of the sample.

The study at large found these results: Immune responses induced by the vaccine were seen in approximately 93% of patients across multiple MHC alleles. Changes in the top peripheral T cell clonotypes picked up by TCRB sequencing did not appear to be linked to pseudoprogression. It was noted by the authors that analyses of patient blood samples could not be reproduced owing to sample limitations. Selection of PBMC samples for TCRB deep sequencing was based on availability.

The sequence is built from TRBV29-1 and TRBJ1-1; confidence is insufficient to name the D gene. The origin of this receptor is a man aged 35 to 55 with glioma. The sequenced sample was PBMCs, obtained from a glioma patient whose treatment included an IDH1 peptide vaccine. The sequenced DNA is TGCAGCGTTGGACATAAGAACACTGAAGCTTTCTTT. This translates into CSVGHKNTEAFF.